A single sample gave rise to the 16 T cell receptor beta chains below, sequenced in a study of a mutant IDH1 vaccine in newly diagnosed glioma. The assay was immunoSEQ multiplex PCR, and TCRdb's table has in-frame clones only and misses some. The data contain tens of thousands of clones, around four fifths of them singletons. Time point described: baseline, week 1 (first vaccination visit). Treatment defined: pre-vaccination baseline after standard-of-care therapy. The specimen was peripheral blood mononuclear cells (PBMCs), collected from a glioma patient treated with radiotherapy, temozolomide or both. Receptor source: a young woman with glioma. Some clones in this sample may be carry-over from other donors' samples.

This rearrangement joins TRBV5-1 to TRBJ2-7, with D possibly being TRBD2 (6 bases). The CDR3 consists of 14 residues. CDR1 and CDR2 from the germline V gene are SGHRS and YFSETQ. V lost 0 bases and J 5 bases, leaving 12 bases between the germline ends. The CDR3 spells CASSLAGGADEQYF. CDR3 coding DNA: TGCGCCAGCAGCTTGGCGGGCGGGGCTGACGAGCAGTACTTC.

This rearrangement joins TRBV4-1 to TRBJ1-5; D gene ambiguous. The V and J ends lost 0 bases and 7 bases respectively, with 13 bases between them. This CDR3 is 15 amino acids long. Germline V gene lookup returns CDR1 MGHRA and CDR2 YSYEKL. For the CDR3, the DNA is TGCGCCAGCAGCCAAGATGAGCGGCTGGGGCAGCCCCAGCATTTT. Amino acid sequence: CASSQDERLGQPQHF.

V usage is TRBV5-1 and J usage is TRBJ2-2; TRBD1 agrees at 9 bases. In germline, CDR1 is SGHRS, CDR2 YFSETQ. The length of the CDR3 is 16 residues. V lost 2 bases to trimming and J lost 6 bases; unmatched junction nucleotides: 8. CDR3 in DNA: TGCGCCAGCAGCTTTACAGGGGGCGCATTCCCCGGGGAGCTGTTTTTT. Translation: CASSFTGGAFPGELFF.

This sequence joins TRBV29-1 and TRBJ2-5; tentative D call: TRBD2 (6 bases). The CDR3 totals 15 residues. Trimming removed 1 base from V and 7 bases from J, with 19 bases in between. The germline V gene has CDR1 SQVTM and CDR2 ANQGSEA. The CDR3 sequence: CSVEGGVGILGTQYF. The CDR3 DNA follows: TGCAGCGTTGAAGGGGGGGTAGGGATCCTGGGGACCCAGTACTTC.

The V and J genes are TRBV7-6 and TRBJ2-1, with D uncertain. Germline values: CDR1 SGHVS, CDR2 FNYEAQ. The V end was cut by 0 bases, the J end by 7 bases, with 7 bases between. There are 13 residues in the CDR3. The CDR3 sequence is CASSLALTNEQFF. CDR3 coding DNA: TGTGCCAGCAGCTTAGCGCTCACTAATGAGCAGTTCTTC.

This clone was detected only once. The rearrangement joins TRBV2 to TRBJ1-2; D may be TRBD1 (6 bases). V dropped 6 bases and J dropped 6 bases, with 11 bases sitting between them. The CDR3 has 12 residues. The germline CDR1 and CDR2 sequences are SNHLY and FYNNEI. The CDR3 DNA is TGTGCCAGCAGCGAAAGGGGGAATGGCTACACCTTC. This encodes CASSERGNGYTF.

This chain links TRBV7-6 with TRBJ1-3; D remains ambiguous. V dropped 3 bases and J dropped 0 bases, with 9 bases sitting between them. Germline CDR1 and CDR2: SGHVS and FNYEAQ. The CDR3 is 15 amino acids. The CDR3 nucleotides are TGTGCCAGCAGCTTGGGCTCCACCTCTGGAAACACCATATATTTT. Encoded protein: CASSLGSTSGNTIYF.

V and J are TRBV6-1 and TRBJ2-3; tentatively, D is TRBD2 (6 bases). V dropped 2 bases and J dropped 0 bases, with 12 bases sitting between them. Germline CDR1 MNHNS, CDR2 SASEGT. The CDR3 consists of 16 residues. The CDR3 DNA follows: TGTGCCAGCAGTGAATGGAGCGGGCGTAGCACAGATACGCAGTATTTT. This codes for CASSEWSGRSTDTQYF.

This clone was detected a few times. The V call is TRBV5-6, the J call TRBJ2-7; possible D gene TRBD1, 5 bases. V was clipped by 3 bases and J by 4 bases, with 5 bases between them. The CDR3 totals 11 residues. Germline CDR1 is SGHDT and CDR2 is YYEEEE. CDR3 in DNA: TGTGCCAGCAGCTCAGGGTACGAGCAGTACTTC. Amino acids: CASSSGYEQYF.

The chain couples TRBV2 to TRBJ1-5; possible D gene TRBD1, 6 bases. CDR1 SNHLY and CDR2 FYNNEI come from the germline V gene. V was shortened by 3 bases and J by 5 bases, with 11 bases between the two germline ends. This CDR3 is built from 14 residues. For the CDR3, the DNA is TGTGCCAGCAGTGATCAGGCAGGGGATCAGCCCCAGCATTTT. Translated: CASSDQAGDQPQHF.

This chain connects TRBV7-2 to TRBJ1-2, with 10 bases that match TRBD1. The CDR3 is 17 amino acids. After removal of 0 bases from V and 7 bases from J, the junction contained 11 bases not matched to a gene. The germline CDR1 and CDR2 sequences are SGHTA and FQGNSA. The CDR3 DNA sequence: TGTGCCAGCAGCTTAGCGGGACAGGGGTCATCCCATTTTGGCTACACCTTC. It yields the protein CASSLAGQGSSHFGYTF. The whole variable domain, remainder taken from reference TRBV7-2 and TRBJ1-2, is GAGVSQSPSNKVTEKGKDVELRCDPISGHTALYWYRQSLGQGLEFLIYFQGNSAPDKSGLPSDRFSAERTGGSVSTLTIQRTQQEDSAVYLCASSLAGQGSSHFGYTFGSGTRLTVV.

The chain carries TRBV5-6 and TRBJ1-2; D is uncertain. The V end was cut by 0 bases, the J end by 7 bases, with 10 bases between. The CDR3 length is 13 residues. Looked up from germline, CDR1 is SGHDT and CDR2 is YYEEEE. CDR3 sequence (DNA): TGTGCCAGCAGCTTGGTTACGGATAGTGGCTACACCTTC. Amino acids: CASSLVTDSGYTF.

The genes are TRBV11-2 and TRBJ2-7; TRBD1 agrees at 10 bases. CDR1 SGHAT and CDR2 FQNNGV come from the germline V gene. The CDR3 totals 14 residues. J was trimmed by 4 bases and V by 3 bases; bases with no gene match: 3. Here the CDR3 DNA reads TGTGCCAGCAGCTTCGGGACAGGGGAATACGAGCAGTACTTC. Protein sequence: CASSFGTGEYEQYF.

The V and J genes are TRBV9 and TRBJ2-7; perhaps TRBD2 as D (5 bases). The CDR3 consists of 16 residues. The ends were cut back, 4 bases at V and 2 bases at J, with 19 bases in the middle. Per the germline V gene, CDR1 is SGDLS and CDR2 is YYNGEE. CDR3 in amino acids: CASSPKGGSGAYEQYF. The CDR3 coding sequence is TGTGCCAGCAGCCCCAAAGGTGGGAGTGGGGCCTACGAGCAGTACTTC.

The rearrangement links TRBV4-1 to TRBJ1-2; weak D call: TRBD1 (5 bases). Trimming shortened V by 1 base and J by 3 bases, and 12 bases separated the two germline ends. CDR3 size: 15 residues. Germline-derived CDR1 and CDR2 are MGHRA and YSYEKL. CDR3 nucleotides: TGCGCCAGCAGCCAAGCGAAGGCGGGGGACTATGGCTACACCTTC. This translates into CASSQAKAGDYGYTF.

This clone was picked up one time. V usage is TRBV6-4 and J usage is TRBJ1-6; D uncertain. The CDR3 runs 16 residues. Per the germline V gene, CDR1 is MRHNA and CDR2 is SNTAGT. The ends were cut back, 3 bases at V and 7 bases at J, with 16 bases in the middle. For the CDR3, the DNA is TGTGCCAGCAGTGAACACGGCGGAGCGGTGAATTCACCCCTCCACTTT. This encodes CASSEHGGAVNSPLHF.